This T cell receptor (beta chain) was identified in a study of blood T cells in healthy people across ages. Combining a sample-barcoded 5' primer with a J-beta primer mix, a second PCR ran for roughly 6 to 12 cycles. TCRdb reanalysed the 5' RACE reads using MiXCR and keeps one entry per CDR3 protein. The table records hundreds of thousands of distinct CDR3 sequences, roughly half of them present only once. A remark on this clonotype: Its antigen is not identified.

Researchers collected 7.5 to 10 milliliters of peripheral blood from every single donor. PBMCs were isolated at a quantity of at least 6.5 million per sample. Total RNA extracted from each sample amounted to at least 6 micrograms. Trimming removed 4 bases at V and 4 bases at J, with 23 bases between. This CDR3 has 17 amino acids. General observations from the study: Higher diversity and more naive CD4+ cells were features of long-lived donors, compared to aged donors.

V usage is TRBV12-3 or TRBV12-4 and J usage is TRBJ2-7, with D perhaps TRBD1 (6 bases). Material: blood. The TCR comes from a woman over 75 in good health. As DNA, the CDR3 is TGTGCCAGCAGTTCCCAGGGGCGGCGGTTAAGAGCTTACGAGCAGTACTTC. Translating it yields CASSSQGRRLRAYEQYF.